This T cell receptor beta chain originates from a study of cytomegalovirus exposure and HLA in healthy donors. The J segment lost 3 bases and the V segment lost 1 base, leaving 12 bases of the junction unmatched. The CDR3 runs 21 residues. Germline V gene sequence: CDR1 MNHNS, CDR2 SASEGT. With regard to this clone: Its antigen is undetermined.

Vbeta (60) and Jbeta (13) primers were used in the PCR. The data were produced by immunoSEQ multiplex PCR, yet TCRdb's version contains in-frame clones alone and is incomplete. The sample shows about 160,000 clones, around 74% of them seen only once. Study-wide findings and caveats: HLA alleles showed associations with some 17,000 TCR beta sequences in a later analysis, at a 0.05 false discovery rate.

Sequenced material: PBMCs. The genes are TRBV6-1 and TRBJ2-2, with TRBD2 identical over 15 bases. This clonotype originated in a woman younger than 45 in good health and CMV-seronegative. For the CDR3, the DNA is TGTGCCAGCAGTGAAGTGGGACTAGCGGGGGGCCCCAATAGATACACCGGGGAGCTGTTTTTT. Protein sequence: CASSEVGLAGGPNRYTGELFF.